A single T cell receptor beta chain is shown here with its context. Authors' methods: Amplified reference gene primers provided the basis for estimating nucleated cell counts. TCRdb's copy holds only in-frame clones and misses some; the assay was immunoSEQ multiplex PCR. The DNA gave D and trimming, while V, J and clone size come from that table. The sample contains around 30,000 clones, around four fifths of which appear only once. This sample was taken from a study of blood T cell repertoires in COVID-19. Overall study: Sites across the United States, Italy and Spain contributed samples from acute and convalescent COVID-19. Sample material is recorded as cDNA or gDNA derived from T cells, B-cell-depleted T cells, or PBMCs.

The clonotype originates from a woman in her sixties or seventies with active or convalescent COVID-19. The source material was peripheral blood.

CDR3 bases: TGTGCCAGCAGTGGGACAGGGTGGAACACTGAAGCTTTCTTT. It codes for CASSGTGWNTEAFF. The chain combines TRBV25-1 with TRBJ1-1; 8 nucleotides align to TRBD1. CDR1 is MGHDK and CDR2 is SYGVNS in the germline V gene. Unmatched junction bases numbered 2, after V lost 4 bases and J lost 1 base. The CDR3 has 14 amino acids.